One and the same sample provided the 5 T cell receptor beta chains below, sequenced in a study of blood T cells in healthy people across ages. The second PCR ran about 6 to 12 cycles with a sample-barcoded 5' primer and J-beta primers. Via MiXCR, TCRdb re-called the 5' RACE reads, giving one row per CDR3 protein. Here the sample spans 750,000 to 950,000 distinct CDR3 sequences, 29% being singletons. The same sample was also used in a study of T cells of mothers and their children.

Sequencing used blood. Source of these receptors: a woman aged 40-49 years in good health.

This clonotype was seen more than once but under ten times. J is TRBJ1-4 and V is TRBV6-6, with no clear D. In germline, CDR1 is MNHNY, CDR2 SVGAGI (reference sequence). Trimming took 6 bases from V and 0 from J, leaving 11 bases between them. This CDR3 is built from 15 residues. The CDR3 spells CASSRAPTTNEKLFF. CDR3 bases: TGTGCCAGCAGCCGCGCCCCGACAACTAATGAAAAACTGTTTTTT.

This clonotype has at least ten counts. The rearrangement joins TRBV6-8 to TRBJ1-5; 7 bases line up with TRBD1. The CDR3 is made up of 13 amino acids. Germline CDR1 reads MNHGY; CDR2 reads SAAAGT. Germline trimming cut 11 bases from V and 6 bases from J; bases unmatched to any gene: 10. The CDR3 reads CARTHRGGQPQHF. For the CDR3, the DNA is TGTGCCCGCACCCACAGGGGCGGTCAGCCCCAGCATTTT.

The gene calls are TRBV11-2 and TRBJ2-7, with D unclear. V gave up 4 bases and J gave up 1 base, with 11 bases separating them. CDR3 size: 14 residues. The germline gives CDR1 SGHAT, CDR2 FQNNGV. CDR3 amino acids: CASSYSDGSYEQYF. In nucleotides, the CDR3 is TGTGCCAGCAGCTACTCTGACGGTTCCTACGAGCAGTACTTC.

CDR3 coding DNA: TGTGCCAGCAGTTCATACCGGGACAGGGTCCGACAAGAGACCCAGTACTTC. This sequence encodes CASSSYRDRVRQETQYF. The chain joins TRBV27 to TRBJ2-5, with 9 nucleotides matching TRBD1. Germline trimming cut 4 bases from V and 2 bases from J; bases unmatched to any gene: 11. Germline V gene lookup returns CDR1 MNHEY and CDR2 SMNVEV (reference sequence). The CDR3 spans 17 residues.

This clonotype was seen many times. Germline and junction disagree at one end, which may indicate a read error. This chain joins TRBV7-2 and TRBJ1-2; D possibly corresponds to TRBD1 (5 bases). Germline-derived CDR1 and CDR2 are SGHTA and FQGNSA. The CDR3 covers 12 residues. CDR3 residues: CASSPDIYGYTF. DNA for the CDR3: TGCGCCAGCAGCCCGGACATCTATGGCTACACCTTC.